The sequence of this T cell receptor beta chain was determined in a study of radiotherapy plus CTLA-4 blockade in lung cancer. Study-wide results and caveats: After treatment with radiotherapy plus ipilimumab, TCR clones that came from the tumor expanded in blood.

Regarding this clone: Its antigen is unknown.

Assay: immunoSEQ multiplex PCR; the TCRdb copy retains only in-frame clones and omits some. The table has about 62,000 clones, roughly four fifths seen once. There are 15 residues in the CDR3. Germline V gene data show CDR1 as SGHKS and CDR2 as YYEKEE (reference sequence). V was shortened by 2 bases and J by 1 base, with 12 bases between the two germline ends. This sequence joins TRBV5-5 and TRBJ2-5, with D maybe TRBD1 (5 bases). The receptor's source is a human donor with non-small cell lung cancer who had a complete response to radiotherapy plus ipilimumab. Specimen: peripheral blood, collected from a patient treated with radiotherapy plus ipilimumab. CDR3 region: CASSFIPGPQETQYF. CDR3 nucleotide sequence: TGTGCCAGCAGCTTTATTCCAGGGCCCCAAGAGACCCAGTACTTC.